Each of the 31 T cell receptor beta chains below was sequenced from the same sample in a study of blood T cell repertoires in COVID-19 (TCRdb year 2020). The method was the immunoSEQ multiplex PCR assay. This immuneACCESS table, as held by TCRdb, lists in-frame sequences with V and J called but not all clones. Of the missing ones, under half trace to an unresolved V gene in checked studies; the others have no known cause. The table for this sample lists 100,000 or so clones; roughly 85% of them were counted only once. The ten largest clones capture about 3.8% of the sample. The sequenced sample consisted of peripheral blood. These receptors were taken from a man aged 45-60 years with acute or convalescent COVID-19.

The rearrangement joins TRBV6-4 to TRBJ2-1, with 12 bases fitting TRBD1. Unmatched junction bases numbered 16, after V lost 7 bases and J lost 0 bases. This CDR3 region has 20 residues. Germline CDR1 is MRHNA and CDR2 is SNTAGT. CDR3 sequence (DNA): TGTGCCAGCACCCCCGAGGGGGACAGGGGGCAGATAAGCTCCTACAATGAGCAGTTCTTC. This encodes CASTPEGDRGQISSYNEQFF.

On this clone itself: A read error may account for a junction end that differs from germline. Other nucleotide sequences from this sample produce the same CDR3. This rearrangement joins TRBV27 to TRBJ1-2; D is uncertain. The CDR3 has 16 residues. Per the germline V gene, CDR1 is MNHEY and CDR2 is SMNVEV (reference sequence). The CDR3 nucleotides are TGTGCCAGCAGCTTATCGAGTGGGGTAGGACTCTATGGCTACACCTTC. Its translation is CASSLSSGVGLYGYTF.

This clone was picked up one time. The chain has TRBV24-1 and TRBJ2-2; 12 bases are a match to TRBD2. This CDR3 is built from 22 residues. The germline gives CDR1 KGHDR, CDR2 SFDVKD. Losses at the gene ends were 2 bases for V and 0 bases for J; bases not matched to a gene: 15. The CDR3, as DNA: TGTGCCACCAGTGATTGGAGGGCCCCGGGACTAGCGGGCCCCGCGAACACCGGGGAGCTGTTTTTT. Translated: CATSDWRAPGLAGPANTGELFF.

This rearrangement joins TRBV3-1 (or the pseudogene TRBV3-2) to TRBJ1-3; unclear D gene. Germline loops: CDR1 LGHDT, CDR2 YNNKEL (reference sequence). V gave up 0 bases and J gave up 0 bases, with 9 bases separating them. This CDR3 spans 16 amino acids. The CDR3 loop reads CASSQDSGSSGNTIYF. DNA of the CDR3: TGTGCCAGCAGCCAAGACAGTGGGAGCTCTGGAAACACCATATATTTT.

This clone was observed a handful of times. J is TRBJ1-3 and V is TRBV5-1; 8 bases align to TRBD1. The CDR3 loop spans 15 amino acids. V was pared by 4 bases and J by 2 bases, with 5 bases of the junction left unmatched. Germline values: CDR1 SGHRS, CDR2 YFSETQ. The CDR3 region has the DNA TGCGCCAGCAGCATAGGACAGGGTACTGGAAACACCATATATTTT. Protein product: CASSIGQGTGNTIYF.

This clone was counted between two and nine times. The gene calls are TRBV3-1 (or the pseudogene TRBV3-2) and TRBJ1-5; a possible D gene is TRBD1 (5 bases). The CDR3 runs 15 residues. Germline CDR1 reads LGHDT; CDR2 reads YNNKEL (reference sequence). Trimming shortened V by 5 bases and J by 5 bases, and 16 bases separated the two germline ends. The CDR3 sequence: CASSNGMGGDQPQHF. CDR3 in DNA: TGTGCCAGCAGCAACGGTATGGGGGGGGATCAGCCCCAGCATTTT.

As DNA, the CDR3 is TGTGCCAGCAGTTACCGGACAGGGGACACCGGGGAGCTGTTTTTT. Its translation is CASSYRTGDTGELFF. This chain joins TRBV6-5 and TRBJ2-2; the match to TRBD1 covers 9 bases. Germline V gene lookup returns CDR1 MNHEY and CDR2 SVGAGI. The CDR3 totals 15 residues. Losses at the gene ends were 2 bases for V and 3 bases for J; bases not matched to a gene: 1.

For the CDR3, the DNA is TGTGCCAGCAGTTTTCGGGGGGAGCAGTTCTTC. The encoded protein is CASSFRGEQFF. The chain recombines TRBV28 with TRBJ2-1; TRBD2 is a possible D gene (6 bases). CDR1 and CDR2 from the germline V gene are MDHEN and SYDVKM. This CDR3 has 11 amino acids. Trimming shortened V by 3 bases and J by 10 bases, and 7 bases separated the two germline ends.

CDR3 loop: CASSQSGGAYNEQFF. The CDR3 region has the DNA TGTGCCAGCAGCCAGAGCGGGGGGGCCTACAATGAGCAGTTCTTC. The chain has TRBV13 and TRBJ2-1, with 10 positions matching TRBD2. The CDR3 spans 15 residues. CDR1 PRHDT and CDR2 FYEKMQ come from the germline V gene (reference sequence). V was clipped by 5 bases and J by 2 bases; unmatched bases: 3. Based on the CDR3 plus reference TRBV13 and TRBJ2-1, the full variable domain is AAGVIQSPRHLIKEKRETATLKCYPIPRHDTVYWYQQGPGQDPQFLISFYEKMQSDKGSIPDRFSAQQFSDYHSELNMSSLELGDSALYFCASSQSGGAYNEQFFGPGTRLTVL.

The CDR3, as DNA: TGTGCCAGCAGTGAAGCTTTCGTCCCGGGATCACCCAATCAGCCCCAGCATTTT. This sequence encodes CASSEAFVPGSPNQPQHF. The J gene is TRBJ1-5, the V gene TRBV6-1; no reliable D call. CDR3 size: 18 residues. The V end lost 0 bases, the J end lost 3 bases, and 18 bases lay between the germline ends. The germline CDR1 and CDR2 sequences are MNHNS and SASEGT.

The chain has TRBV21-1 and TRBJ2-7; the DNA was not used to check the table's D call, TRBD1. TRBV21-1 is annotated as a pseudogene. The CDR3 is 13 residues long. CDR3 amino acids: CASSNSSGHEQYF. The CDR3 DNA reads TGTGCCAGCAGTAACTCCAGTGGGCACGAGCAGTACTTC.

The CDR3 DNA sequence: TGTGCCAGCAGCCAAGAAGGAGCGGGGTACGAGCAGTACTTC. Translation gives CASSQEGAGYEQYF. The chain employs TRBV3-1 (or the pseudogene TRBV3-2) and TRBJ2-7; 7 nucleotides align to TRBD2. Germline V gene lookup returns CDR1 LGHDT and CDR2 YNNKEL (reference sequence). J gave up 4 bases and V 0 bases, and 3 bases lay outside the gene matches. CDR3 size: 14 residues.

The chain carries TRBV30 and TRBJ2-7; 11 nucleotides agree with TRBD2. The V gene end was trimmed by 2 bases and the J gene end by 6 bases; junction bases not matched to a gene: 9. CDR3 length equals 15 residues. The V gene's germline CDR1 is GTSNPN and CDR2 SVGIG (reference sequence). This CDR3 is CAWSLIAGGMGEQYF. The CDR3 DNA reads as TGTGCCTGGAGTCTTATAGCGGGAGGGATGGGCGAGCAGTACTTC. Full variable domain (rest looked up from reference TRBV30 and TRBJ2-7): SQTIHQWPATLVQPVGSPLSLECTVEGTSNPNLYWYRQAAGRGLQLLFYSVGIGQISSEVPQNLSASRPQDRQFILSSKKLLLSDSGFYLCAWSLIAGGMGEQYFGPGTRLTVT.

The chain has TRBV29-1 and TRBJ2-3; D possibly corresponds to TRBD2 (5 bases). Germline V CDR1 and CDR2: SQVTM, ANQGSEA. This CDR3 has 12 residues. V was trimmed by 2 bases and J by 7 bases, leaving 10 bases between them. The CDR3 nucleotides are TGCAGCGTTGAAAGGGAGCAGAATACGCAGTATTTT. Amino acid sequence: CSVEREQNTQYF.

The chain is built from TRBV4-1 and TRBJ2-7, with 9 bases fitting TRBD1. CDR1 is MGHRA and CDR2 is YSYEKL in the germline V gene. CDR3 size: 15 residues. V shed 2 bases, J shed 7 bases, and the junction held 9 bases outside the gene matches. CDR3 residues: CASSQPGTGQVEQYF. In DNA form, the CDR3 reads TGCGCCAGCAGCCAACCCGGGACAGGGCAAGTAGAGCAGTACTTC.

V usage is TRBV11-2 and J usage is TRBJ2-7, with 7 positions matching TRBD2. Per the germline V gene, CDR1 is SGHAT and CDR2 is FQNNGV. The CDR3 extends over 15 amino acids. J lost 3 bases, V lost 3 bases, and 8 bases had no gene match. The CDR3 here is CASSFSGGSIYEQYF. For the CDR3, the DNA is TGTGCCAGCAGCTTCTCTGGCGGGAGTATCTACGAGCAGTACTTC.

The J gene is TRBJ2-3, the V gene TRBV7-2, with D perhaps TRBD2 (6 bases). Trimming removed 3 bases at V and 4 bases at J, with 20 bases between. The CDR3 totals 17 residues. CDR1 is SGHTA and CDR2 is FQGNSA in the germline V gene. As DNA, the CDR3 is TGTGCCAGCAGCTTGCAATCCCCAGGGTCGGGGGCAGATACGCAGTATTTT. It yields the protein CASSLQSPGSGADTQYF.

The V and J genes are TRBV19 and TRBJ1-5; TRBD1 is a possible D gene (6 bases). Looked up from germline, CDR1 is LNHDA and CDR2 is SQIVND (reference sequence). Between the trimmed V and J ends, which lost 5 bases and 7 bases, there was a span of 12 bases. The CDR3 length is 13 residues. The CDR3, as DNA: TGTGCCAGTAGTCTACAGGGTGGACAGCCCCAGCATTTT. This codes for CASSLQGGQPQHF.

This chain links TRBV10-2 with TRBJ2-3; 8 bases are shared with TRBD2. The V and J ends lost 7 bases and 2 bases, in that order; junction bases with no gene match: 17. Germline V gene data show CDR1 as WSHSY and CDR2 as SAAADI. This CDR3 spans 18 amino acids. CDR3 residues: CASTHIGGDPTLTDTQYF. CDR3 nucleotides: TGCGCCAGCACTCATATCGGGGGGGACCCGACACTCACAGATACGCAGTATTTT.

V and J are TRBV5-4 and TRBJ1-2; TRBD1 is a possible D gene (5 bases). Trimming left V 3 bases short and J 4 bases short, with 16 bases between. This CDR3 contains 15 residues. CDR1 and CDR2 (germline): SGHNT, YYREEE (reference sequence). CDR3 protein: CASSSQTDHFYGYTF. The CDR3 coding sequence is TGTGCCAGCAGCTCGCAGACAGACCATTTCTATGGCTACACCTTC.

The chain joins TRBV7-9 to TRBJ2-1; D is possibly TRBD2 (7 bases). The CDR3 covers 16 residues. Germline assignment: CDR1 SEHNR and CDR2 FQNEAQ (reference sequence). V lost 1 base and J 8 bases, leaving 18 bases between the germline ends. As DNA, the CDR3 is TGTGCCAGCAGCTTAGACGGGGGGCCTGACTTGGATGAGCAGTTCTTC. Translating gives CASSLDGGPDLDEQFF.

The rearrangement joins TRBV29-1 to TRBJ2-3; 7 positions agree with TRBD1. The CDR3 runs to 14 residues. Unmatched junction bases numbered 4, after V lost 4 bases and J lost 0 bases. Germline lookup yields CDR1 SQVTM and CDR2 ANQGSEA. In DNA form, the CDR3 reads TGCAGCGTTGCCACAGGGGCCAGCACAGATACGCAGTATTTT. This translates into CSVATGASTDTQYF.

The chain joins TRBV5-1 to TRBJ2-1; the match to TRBD2 covers 8 bases. Trimming at V came to 2 bases and at J to 8 bases, leaving 6 bases not matched to a gene. This CDR3 region has 14 residues. Germline loops: CDR1 SGHRS, CDR2 YFSETQ. The CDR3 loop is CASSLAETSDEQFF. DNA for the CDR3: TGCGCCAGCAGCTTAGCCGAGACTAGCGATGAGCAGTTCTTC.

V is TRBV5-4 and J is TRBJ2-1; D gene ambiguous. The CDR3 has 11 residues. V gave up 3 bases and J gave up 8 bases, with 6 bases separating them. CDR1 is SGHNT and CDR2 is YYREEE in the germline V gene (reference sequence). In DNA form, the CDR3 reads TGTGCCAGCAGCTCCTTGTATGAGCAGTTCTTC. Protein: CASSSLYEQFF.

This clone turned up a few times. The chain employs TRBV21-1 and TRBJ2-7; the D segment call TRBD1 is taken from the table without a DNA check. TRBV21-1 is deemed a pseudogene. The CDR3 spans 17 residues. CDR3 nucleotides: TGTGCCAGCAGCCAGAAAAGGGCCGGGACAGGGTTCTACGAGCAGTACTTC. It codes for CASSQKRAGTGFYEQYF.

V usage is TRBV9 and J usage is TRBJ2-5, with a possible D match to TRBD1 (6 bases). The CDR3 sequence is 15 residues long. Germline CDR1 SGDLS, CDR2 YYNGEE. Trimming cost V 4 bases and J 5 bases, with 18 bases left between them. CDR3 sequence: CASSPTPQGAETQYF. CDR3 DNA: TGTGCCAGCAGCCCAACCCCACAGGGAGCGGAGACCCAGTACTTC.

The chain recombines TRBV3-1 (or the pseudogene TRBV3-2) with TRBJ2-1; 14 bases map to TRBD2. V shed 4 bases, J shed 5 bases, and the junction held 4 bases outside the gene matches. This CDR3 comprises 16 residues. Germline-derived CDR1 and CDR2 are LGHDT and YNNKEL (reference sequence). In DNA form, the CDR3 reads TGTGCCAGCAGCCCGCGACTAGCGGGAGGGGACAATGAGCAGTTCTTC. Translation: CASSPRLAGGDNEQFF.

Remarks on this clone: This CDR3 is also generated by other DNA sequences in the sample. The V call is TRBV6-5, the J call TRBJ1-1, with D possibly TRBD1 on 5 matching bases. CDR3 length: 12 amino acids. Trimming left V 7 bases short and J 2 bases short, with 8 bases between. Germline assignment: CDR1 MNHEY and CDR2 SVGAGI. CDR3 in DNA: TGTGCCAGCACGGGGGGAAACACTGAAGCTTTCTTT. Its protein is CASTGGNTEAFF.

The CDR3 DNA reads as TGTGCCAGCAGTGAATACGCGAGCTCCTACAATGAGCAGTTCTTC. Amino acid sequence: CASSEYASSYNEQFF. The rearrangement joins TRBV2 to TRBJ2-1, with D hard to call. Germline CDR1 reads SNHLY; CDR2 reads FYNNEI. V lost 2 bases and J 0 bases, leaving 8 bases between the germline ends. CDR3 size: 15 residues. Full variable domain (rest looked up from reference TRBV2 and TRBJ2-1): EPEVTQTPSHQVTQMGQEVILRCVPISNHLYFYWYRQILGQKVEFLVSFYNNEISEKSEIFDDQFSVERPDGSNFTLKIRSTKLEDSAMYFCASSEYASSYNEQFFGPGTRLTVL.

V is TRBV19 and J is TRBJ2-7; D is perhaps TRBD2 (5 bases). The V and J ends lost 5 bases and 1 base respectively, with 9 bases between them. This CDR3 comprises 13 residues. Germline assignment: CDR1 LNHDA and CDR2 SQIVND (reference sequence). The CDR3 DNA reads as TGTGCCAGTAGTCCCGGGGAGTCCTACGAGCAGTACTTC. Protein product: CASSPGESYEQYF.

This chain uses TRBV5-5 with TRBJ1-2; D uncertain. Looked up from germline, CDR1 is SGHKS and CDR2 is YYEKEE (reference sequence). This CDR3 region has 12 residues. Trimming stripped 0 bases from V and 5 bases from J, with 5 bases between. CDR3 coding DNA: TGTGCCAGCAGCTTGGTGGCTTATGGCTACACCTTC. Translated: CASSLVAYGYTF.